The 25 T cell receptor beta chains below were found in one sample sequenced in a study of molecular identifiers for immune sequencing clone quantification. TCRdb re-called the PCR reads with MiXCR, one entry per CDR3 protein. This sample has approximately 54,000 distinct CDR3 sequences, with 20% to 25% found just once. Sequences were obtained from naive CD8+ T cells from blood, with Jurkat cell RNA spiked in. Indicated subset: FACS-sorted CD8+CD4-CCR7+CD45RA+ naive T cells. These receptors all stem from a human donor in good health. Some libraries in this study had Jurkat cell RNA spiked in.

In regard to this clonotype: This clone may be a read error of a much larger clone one base away. This chain uses TRBV12-3 or TRBV12-4 with TRBJ2-3; 8 bases align to TRBD1. Unmatched junction bases numbered 16, after V lost 8 bases and J lost 6 bases. This CDR3 comprises 16 residues. The CDR3 DNA reads TGTGCCAGCGGTCCAAAAGGGACAGGAAGAAAGGATACGCAGTATTTT. This encodes CASGPKGTGRKDTQYF.

This clonotype was found many times. The V and J genes are TRBV4-3 and TRBJ2-7; 9 bases fit TRBD1. The CDR3 is made up of 14 amino acids. The J segment lost 3 bases and the V segment lost 4 bases, leaving 4 bases of the junction unmatched. From germline, CDR1 is LGHNA and CDR2 YSLEER. The CDR3 coding sequence is TGCGCCAGCAGCCCTGCGACAGGGGGCTACGAGCAGTACTTC. As protein: CASSPATGGYEQYF.

This clonotype was recorded once. This sequence may be a read error, since a much larger clone differs from it by one base. This likely comes from a read error, as the CDR3 has no conserved phenylalanine or tryptophan at its end. The chain is built from TRBV6-2 or TRBV6-3 and TRBJ2-7, with TRBD2 matching 8 bases. Trimming took 8 bases from V and 4 from J; bases not matched to a gene: 1. Germline V CDR1 and CDR2: MNHEY, SVGEGT. The CDR3 consists of 11 residues. The CDR3 loop reads CASGGGYEQYL. The CDR3 region has the DNA TGTGCCAGCGGCGGGGGGTACGAGCAGTACCTC.

The chain joins TRBV29-1 to TRBJ1-3; D gene uncertain. Trimming pared 0 bases from V and 11 bases from J, leaving 17 bases between. The CDR3 has 14 residues. CDR1 is SQVTM and CDR2 is ANQGSEA in the germline V gene. In nucleotides, the CDR3 is TGCAGCGTTGAAGATTCTGGCCCGGTGGACGCCATATATTTT. Residues: CSVEDSGPVDAIYF.

The rearrangement joins TRBV27 to TRBJ2-3; tentative D call: TRBD1 (5 bases). The V end lost 6 bases, the J end lost 8 bases, and 15 bases lay between the germline ends. This CDR3 spans 13 amino acids. CDR1 is MNHEY and CDR2 is SMNVEV in the germline V gene (reference sequence). CDR3 nucleotides: TGTGCCAGCAGCCCAGGGTCTCTGAGTACGCAGTATTTT. Translated, it gives CASSPGSLSTQYF.

This clonotype came up many times. This rearrangement joins TRBV16 to TRBJ2-5, with D unresolved. The ends were cut back, 0 bases at V and 4 bases at J, with 9 bases in the middle. Germline values: CDR1 KGHSY, CDR2 FQNENV. CDR3 length: 14 amino acids. CDR3 amino acids: CASSQSGSGETQYF. CDR3 sequence (DNA): TGTGCCAGCAGCCAATCGGGTTCAGGAGAGACCCAGTACTTC.

The chain combines TRBV13 with TRBJ2-2; no definite D call. CDR3 size: 11 residues. The V gene's germline CDR1 is PRHDT and CDR2 FYEKMQ (reference sequence). Trimming removed 9 bases from V and 3 bases from J, with 5 bases in between. CDR3 nucleotide sequence: TGTGCCAGTGCGCACACCGGGGAGCTGTTTTTT. Protein sequence: CASAHTGELFF.

On this clonotype itself: At one of its ends the junction is not consistent with the germline gene, which may arise from a read error. The rearrangement links TRBV12-3 or TRBV12-4 to TRBJ1-5; D might be TRBD1 (5 bases). The CDR3 has 13 amino acids. The CDR3, as DNA: TGTGCCAGCAGTTTTGGAGGGGATCAGCCCCGGCATTTT. Residues: CASSFGGDQPRHF.

To note about this clonotype: It may be a read error: a sequence one base away is much more abundant. The chain couples TRBV19 to TRBJ1-4; no clear D. There are 15 residues in the CDR3. V lost 1 base and J 10 bases, leaving 16 bases between the germline ends. CDR1 is LNHDA, CDR2 SQIVND, per germline (reference sequence). CDR3 amino acids: CASSIGEGGSGKLFF. Written as DNA, the CDR3 is TGTGCCAGTAGTATAGGGGAAGGAGGAAGTGGAAAACTGTTTTTT.

A note on this clonotype: A much larger clone differs by one base, so this may be a read error. V and J are TRBV12-3 or TRBV12-4 and TRBJ1-1; no reliable D call. This CDR3 comprises 15 residues. The CDR3 loop reads CAGSPGGEKNTEAFF. In nucleotides, the CDR3 is TGTGCCGGCAGCCCAGGCGGGGAAAAGAACACTGAAGCTTTCTTT.

The chain joins TRBV7-9 to TRBJ2-1, with TRBD2 matching 11 bases. Germline loops: CDR1 SEHNR, CDR2 FQNEAQ (reference sequence). The V gene end was trimmed by 2 bases and the J gene end by 10 bases; junction bases not matched to a gene: 7. The CDR3 extends over 15 amino acids. CDR3 residues: CASSLLAGGPGEQFF. CDR3 nucleotide sequence: TGTGCCAGCAGCTTATTAGCGGGGGGGCCGGGGGAGCAGTTCTTC.

As concerns this clonotype: With a much larger clone just one base away, this may be a read error. The chain couples TRBV4-1 to TRBJ1-3; D gene uncertain. The CDR3 has 11 residues. Germline CDR1 reads MGHRA; CDR2 reads YSYEKL. CDR3 sequence reads: CAGSRGNTIYF. The CDR3 nucleotides read TGCGCCGGCAGCCGTGGAAACACCATATATTTT.

Comment on this clonotype: A much bigger clone sits one base away, suggesting this may be a read error. The chain combines TRBV5-6 with TRBJ2-7; tentatively, D is TRBD2 (6 bases). Trimming removed 0 bases at V and 2 bases at J, with 15 bases between. CDR3 size: 16 residues. Germline lookup yields CDR1 SGHDT and CDR2 YYEEEE. The CDR3 sequence is CASSLERGLAAYEQYF. CDR3 DNA: TGTGCCAGCAGCTTGGAGAGGGGACTGGCTGCCTACGAGCAGTACTTC. Supplemented by reference TRBV5-6 and TRBJ2-7, the full variable domain reads DAGVTQSPTHLIKTRGQQVTLRCSPKSGHDTVSWYQQALGQGPQFIFQYYEEEERQRGNFPDRFSGHQFPNYSSELNVNALLLGDSALYLCASSLERGLAAYEQYFGPGTRLTVT.

This clonotype was recorded at least ten times. This sequence joins TRBV6-2 or TRBV6-3 and TRBJ2-1, with 12 positions matching TRBD2. The trim removed 4 bases at V and 7 bases at J, leaving 5 bases unmatched. This CDR3 is 15 amino acids long. Per germline, CDR1 MNHEY and CDR2 SVGEGT. The CDR3 sequence is CASSSLAGGRNEQFF. The CDR3 nucleotides read TGTGCCAGCAGTTCCCTAGCGGGAGGGCGGAATGAGCAGTTCTTC.

Remarks on this clonotype: A much larger clone differs from this one at a single base, so this may be a read error. The V and J genes are TRBV5-1 and TRBJ1-4, with 8 bases fitting TRBD1. Germline assignment: CDR1 SGHRS and CDR2 YFSETQ. This CDR3 spans 15 amino acids. V dropped 1 base and J dropped 3; count of bases not matched to a gene: 2. Here the CDR3 DNA reads TGCGCCAGCAGCTTGACACAGGGGGCTAATGAAAAACTGTTTTTT. Its translation is CASSLTQGANEKLFF. Full variable domain (remainder filled in from reference TRBV5-1 and TRBJ1-4): KAGVTQTPRYLIKTRGQQVTLSCSPISGHRSVSWYQQTPGQGLQFLFEYFSETQRNKGNFPGRFSGRQFSNSRSEMNVSTLELGDSALYLCASSLTQGANEKLFFGSGTQLSVL.

With regard to this clonotype: A much more abundant neighbour one base away suggests this may be a read error. This chain uses TRBV24-1 with TRBJ2-7; tentative D call: TRBD2 (5 bases). Germline V gene sequence: CDR1 KGHDR, CDR2 SFDVKD. The CDR3 runs to 13 residues. V was trimmed by 9 bases and J by 6 bases, leaving 17 bases between them. The CDR3: CATGPRTGFEQYF. The CDR3 DNA reads as TGTGCCACCGGCCCTCGGACGGGATTCGAGCAGTACTTC.

This clonotype appeared a few times. The V gene is TRBV7-9, the J gene TRBJ2-2, with D possibly being TRBD2 (5 bases). Germline assignment: CDR1 SEHNR and CDR2 FQNEAQ (reference sequence). Trimming left V 4 bases short and J 1 base short, with 16 bases between. The length of the CDR3 is 17 residues. The CDR3 protein is CASSSPGITENTGELFF. CDR3 nucleotides: TGTGCCAGCAGCTCACCCGGGATCACAGAGAACACCGGGGAGCTGTTTTTT.

In its sample, this clonotype was seen many times. This sequence joins TRBV19 and TRBJ1-4; 7 bases agree with TRBD1. CDR1 and CDR2 (germline): LNHDA, SQIVND (reference sequence). The CDR3 is 15 residues long. Trimming cost V 6 bases and J 8 bases; bases outside gene matches: 12. The CDR3 sequence: CASSNAVGQNEKLFF. DNA of the CDR3: TGTGCCAGTAGCAACGCGGTGGGACAGAACGAAAAACTGTTTTTT.

This clonotype has ten or more counts. This chain uses TRBV20-1 with TRBJ2-7, with D uncertain. CDR1 is DFQATT and CDR2 is SNEGSKA in the germline V gene (reference sequence). V shed 0 bases and J shed 3 bases, with 9 bases lying between them. CDR3 length: 13 residues. The CDR3 nucleotides are TGCAGTGCTAGAGATCTCTTGGGCTACGAGCAGTACTTC. The encoded protein is CSARDLLGYEQYF.

This clonotype was found once. A much more abundant neighbour one base away suggests this may be a read error. The chain is built from TRBV27 and TRBJ1-1; 7 bases map to TRBD1. The CDR3 runs 15 residues. Per the germline V gene, CDR1 is MNHEY and CDR2 is SMNVEV (reference sequence). The CDR3 DNA sequence: TGTGCCAGCAGTTTGACAGGGAATCTAAACACTGAAGCTCTCTTT. This codes for CASSLTGNLNTEALF.

About this clonotype itself: A much larger clone lies a single base off, so this may be a read error. This rearrangement joins TRBV10-3 to TRBJ2-3, with D maybe TRBD1 (6 bases). The CDR3 has 15 amino acids. From germline, CDR1 is ENHRY and CDR2 SYGVKD. The V gene lost 7 bases and the J gene lost 4 bases, with 18 bases spanning the gap. CDR3 in amino acids: CAIKEGPQGADTQYF. The CDR3 coding sequence is TGTGCCATCAAAGAGGGTCCACAGGGCGCAGATACGCAGTATTTT.

This clonotype was recorded many times. This rearrangement joins TRBV6-6 to TRBJ2-4, with 11 nucleotides matching TRBD1. Germline CDR1 MNHNY, CDR2 SVGAGI (reference sequence). Trimming took 5 bases from V and 8 from J; bases not matched to a gene: 8. This CDR3 comprises 15 residues. The CDR3 DNA reads as TGTGCCAGCAGTATCCGGGACAGGGGGTTGGACATTCAGTACTTC. Its protein product is CASSIRDRGLDIQYF.

The rearrangement uses TRBV25-1 and TRBJ2-2; TRBD1 matches 8 bases. The CDR3 loop spans 17 amino acids. Germline assignment: CDR1 MGHDK and CDR2 SYGVNS. Trimming removed 6 bases from V and 0 bases from J; junction bases left unmatched: 9. CDR3 loop: CASSTGTGLANTGELFF. CDR3 DNA: TGTGCCAGCAGCACCGGGACAGGCCTAGCGAACACCGGGGAGCTGTTTTTT.

This clonotype was found many times. This chain links TRBV12-3 or TRBV12-4 with TRBJ1-2; D is undetermined. Trimming cost V 1 base and J 2 bases, with 8 bases left between them. The CDR3 is 14 residues long. CDR3: CASSLVAENYGYTF. CDR3 bases: TGTGCCAGCAGTTTAGTTGCAGAGAACTATGGCTACACCTTC.

The chain carries TRBV5-4 and TRBJ2-7; D gene unclear. The CDR3 covers 15 residues. Trimming removed 0 bases from V and 0 bases from J, with 10 bases in between. The germline V gene has CDR1 SGHNT and CDR2 YYREEE (reference sequence). This CDR3 reads CASSLGQASSYEQYF. The CDR3, as DNA: TGTGCCAGCAGCTTGGGACAAGCGAGCTCCTACGAGCAGTACTTC.